The 27 T cell receptor beta chains reported below all come from one sample, sequenced in a study of T-cell reconstitution after alpha-beta-depleted transplantation in children. TCRbeta library construction was performed incorporating unique molecular identifiers. Via MiXCR, TCRdb re-called the PCR reads, giving one row per CDR3 protein. The sample holds some 200,000 distinct CDR3 sequences, 13% to 15% seen once. This material consisted of PBMCs from the stem cell graft donor, taken from the stem cell graft. Source of these receptors: a human donor who donated a stem cell graft to a child with acute lymphoblastic leukemia.

The chain recombines TRBV11-3 with TRBJ2-1; the D gene is possibly TRBD1 (6 bases). Looked up from germline, CDR1 is SGHNT and CDR2 is YENEEA. The V gene lost 3 bases and the J gene lost 8 bases, with 11 bases spanning the gap. There are 13 residues in the CDR3. CDR3 residues: CASSFSRGDEQFF. CDR3 coding DNA: TGTGCCAGCAGCTTTAGCAGGGGAGATGAGCAGTTCTTC.

Turning to this clonotype: This could be a read error, since a much larger clone is one nucleotide away. No conserved phenylalanine or tryptophan is present at the end of the CDR3, so a read error is the likely explanation. The chain employs TRBV30 and TRBJ1-1, with D unresolved. CDR1 GTSNPN and CDR2 SVGIG come from the germline V gene (reference sequence). The CDR3 sequence is 14 residues long. The V gene lost 3 bases and the J gene lost 4 bases, with 15 bases spanning the gap. The CDR3, as DNA: TGTGCCTGGAGCCTTCAGGAATGGGGCACTGAAGCTTTCTAT. This encodes CAWSLQEWGTEAFY.

Many counts were recorded for this clonotype. The chain couples TRBV10-3 to TRBJ2-7; unclear D gene. Trimming pared 3 bases from V and 1 base from J, leaving 7 bases between. The CDR3 is made up of 13 amino acids. In germline, CDR1 is ENHRY, CDR2 SYGVKD. CDR3 in DNA: TGTGCCATCAGTGATTTCGGTTCCTACGAGCAGTACTTC. Protein product: CAISDFGSYEQYF.

This clonotype was picked up many times. This chain links TRBV6-1 with TRBJ1-2, with TRBD1 matching over 9 bases. After removal of 7 bases from V and 2 bases from J, the junction contained 5 bases not matched to a gene. The CDR3 totals 14 residues. Germline assignment: CDR1 MNHNS and CDR2 SASEGT. CDR3 coding DNA: TGTGCCAGCACCCGGACAGGGGTAAACTATGGCTACACCTTC. Its protein product is CASTRTGVNYGYTF.

This clonotype was detected ten times or more. The rearrangement uses TRBV4-1 and TRBJ2-2; 10 bases are a match to TRBD2. The junction had 1 base not matched to a gene; V was cut back by 0 bases and J by 0 bases. This CDR3 spans 17 amino acids. CDR1 and CDR2 (germline): MGHRA, YSYEKL. In DNA, the CDR3 is TGCGCCAGCAGCCAAGATACTAGCGGGACGAACACCGGGGAGCTGTTTTTT. Translating it yields CASSQDTSGTNTGELFF.

The table lists this clonotype with many counts. The rearrangement uses TRBV11-2 and TRBJ1-3, with D perhaps TRBD1 (6 bases). Trimming removed 5 bases at V and 8 bases at J, with 19 bases between. This CDR3 contains 15 residues. Germline V gene sequence: CDR1 SGHAT, CDR2 FQNNGV. The CDR3 region is CASSVKGGGFDTIYF. The CDR3 DNA reads TGTGCCAGCAGCGTAAAGGGGGGCGGTTTTGACACCATATATTTT. The full variable domain, in which reference TRBV11-2 and TRBJ1-3 provide the parts outside the CDR3, is EAGVAQSPRYKIIEKRQSVAFWCNPISGHATLYWYQQILGQGPKLLIQFQNNGVVDDSQLPKDRFSAERLKGVDSTLKIQPAKLEDSAVYLCASSVKGGGFDTIYFGEGSWLTVV.

This clonotype was counted ten times or more. The chain carries TRBV7-9 and TRBJ2-3; TRBD2 aligns across 10 bases. This CDR3 comprises 17 residues. CDR1 and CDR2 (germline): SEHNR, FQNEAQ (reference sequence). Unmatched junction bases numbered 12, after V lost 5 bases and J lost 4 bases. CDR3 coding DNA: TGTGCCAGCAGCCTTGAACGACCTAGCGGGAGTGCAGATACGCAGTATTTT. Its translation is CASSLERPSGSADTQYF.

The genes are TRBV29-1 and TRBJ2-7; tentatively, D is TRBD1 (6 bases). CDR1 is SQVTM and CDR2 is ANQGSEA in the germline V gene. This CDR3 contains 14 residues. Trimming took off 4 bases at V and 1 base at J, with 14 bases between the two ends. For the CDR3, the DNA is TGCAGCGTTGTTAGGGGCAGGGGTTCCTACGAGCAGTACTTC. This sequence encodes CSVVRGRGSYEQYF.

This clonotype was seen repeatedly, ten times or more. The chain has TRBV24-1 and TRBJ2-1; TRBD1 aligns across 11 bases. With V trimmed by 0 bases and J by 6 bases, 0 bases remained unmatched. This CDR3 region has 15 residues. Per germline, CDR1 KGHDR and CDR2 SFDVKD. The CDR3 DNA reads as TGTGCCACCAGTGATTTGGGGACAGGGGGCAATGAGCAGTTCTTC. Its protein is CATSDLGTGGNEQFF.

This clonotype has a count of ten or more. The chain employs TRBV5-1 and TRBJ2-2; D gene uncertain. V was shortened by 2 bases and J by 0 bases, with 11 bases between the two germline ends. From germline, CDR1 is SGHRS and CDR2 YFSETQ. The CDR3 covers 16 residues. CDR3 sequence: CASSFSRFANTGELFF. For the CDR3, the DNA is TGCGCCAGCAGCTTTTCTCGATTCGCGAACACCGGGGAGCTGTTTTTT.

This clonotype was observed many times. This sequence joins TRBV7-9 and TRBJ2-1; 9 bases match TRBD2. CDR3 length: 15 residues. Trimming cost V 5 bases and J 3 bases; bases outside gene matches: 5. CDR1 and CDR2 from the germline V gene are SEHNR and FQNEAQ (reference sequence). The CDR3 DNA reads as TGTGCCAGCAGCATTAGCGGGGGTTTCTACAATGAGCAGTTCTTC. This sequence encodes CASSISGGFYNEQFF.

This clonotype has at least ten counts. J is TRBJ2-1 and V is TRBV27, with D perhaps matching TRBD1 or TRBD2 (5 bases each). CDR1 MNHEY and CDR2 SMNVEV come from the germline V gene (reference sequence). CDR3 length equals 15 residues. Trimming removed 1 base at V and 10 bases at J, with 17 bases between. In DNA, the CDR3 is TGTGCCAGCAGTTTATTTTTTACAGGAGGTGGGGAGCAGTTCTTC. It is translated as CASSLFFTGGGEQFF.

This chain links TRBV10-2 with TRBJ2-2; perhaps TRBD2 as D (5 bases). This CDR3 comprises 14 residues. CDR1 and CDR2 (germline): WSHSY, SAAADI. The V end was cut by 4 bases, the J end by 4 bases, with 10 bases between. CDR3 protein: CASSGGSGTGELFF. The CDR3 nucleotides read TGCGCCAGCAGTGGAGGGAGTGGCACCGGGGAGCTGTTTTTT.

This clonotype was counted ten times or more. The CDR3 sequence is CASSPAEQTHSYEQYF. Written as DNA, the CDR3 is TGTGCCAGCAGCCCGGCCGAACAGACGCACTCCTACGAGCAGTACTTC. The chain couples TRBV5-6 to TRBJ2-7; D gene unclear. V gave up 4 bases and J gave up 0 bases, with 17 bases separating them. The V gene's germline CDR1 is SGHDT and CDR2 YYEEEE. The CDR3 contains 16 residues.

The sample holds many counts of this clonotype. The rearrangement uses TRBV20-1 and TRBJ2-7, with TRBD1 identical over 12 bases. In germline, CDR1 is DFQATT, CDR2 SNEGSKA (reference sequence). Trimming removed 6 bases from V and 5 bases from J; junction bases left unmatched: 8. The CDR3 consists of 14 residues. In nucleotides, the CDR3 is TGCAGTGCCATACCGGGACAGGGGGCGGACGAGCAGTACTTC. This gives the protein CSAIPGQGADEQYF.

This clonotype appeared many times. The rearrangement joins TRBV12-3 or TRBV12-4 to TRBJ2-3; the D is unclear. Deletions cut 0 bases from V and 4 bases from J, with 17 bases between. The CDR3 runs to 17 residues. CDR3 residues: CASSLALNHPEPDTQYF. The CDR3 DNA reads TGTGCCAGCAGTTTAGCGCTAAACCATCCTGAGCCAGATACGCAGTATTTT.

The rearrangement uses TRBV4-1 and TRBJ2-1; 14 nucleotides align to TRBD2. The length of the CDR3 is 18 residues. The V gene end was trimmed by 2 bases and the J gene end by 6 bases; junction bases not matched to a gene: 9. CDR1 and CDR2 from the germline V gene are MGHRA and YSYEKL. The CDR3 DNA reads as TGCGCCAGCAGCCAAAAAAAGGAGGGACTAGCGGGAGTCAATGAGCAGTTCTTC. It translates to CASSQKKEGLAGVNEQFF.

In this sample, this clonotype turned up many times. The chain joins TRBV5-1 to TRBJ2-3; D is undetermined. Germline CDR1 and CDR2: SGHRS and YFSETQ. This CDR3 contains 14 residues. Trimming removed 3 bases from V and 2 bases from J, with 10 bases in between. The CDR3 is CASSSTADTDTQYF. The CDR3 nucleotides are TGCGCCAGCAGCTCCACGGCGGACACAGATACGCAGTATTTT.

The V gene is TRBV5-6, the J gene TRBJ1-4; TRBD1 is a possible D gene (5 bases). Germline V gene sequence: CDR1 SGHDT, CDR2 YYEEEE. Trimming cost V 7 bases and J 4 bases, with 11 bases left between them. The length of the CDR3 is 13 residues. Written as DNA, the CDR3 is TGTGCCAGCTGCCGGGGGAGTAATGAAAAACTGTTTTTT. This translates into CASCRGSNEKLFF.

This clonotype was recorded a few times. The rearrangement links TRBV19 to TRBJ2-7; 8 bases are shared with TRBD1. The germline gives CDR1 LNHDA, CDR2 SQIVND (reference sequence). The V and J ends lost 10 bases and 5 bases, in that order; junction bases with no gene match: 13. This CDR3 has 14 amino acids. This CDR3 reads CATTTSRGLNEQYF. For the CDR3, the DNA is TGTGCCACTACAACGAGCAGGGGGCTAAACGAGCAGTACTTC.

Regarding this clonotype: A read error may explain this, as a much larger clone is one base away. The chain uses TRBV28 and TRBJ2-7, with D perhaps matching TRBD1 (5 bases). Germline values: CDR1 MDHEN, CDR2 SYDVKM. The CDR3 runs to 16 residues. The CDR3 here is CATSPRVWMGIHEQYF. CDR3 in DNA: TGTGCCACCAGTCCCAGGGTTTGGATGGGGATTCACGAGCAGTACTTC.

This clonotype was detected a few times. V is TRBV5-1 and J is TRBJ2-7; 7 bases align to TRBD1. Germline CDR1 SGHRS, CDR2 YFSETQ. The CDR3 runs to 15 residues. V was pared by 0 bases and J by 0 bases, with 3 bases of the junction left unmatched. The CDR3 DNA reads as TGCGCCAGCAGCTTGGTAGGGACAGTCTCCTACGAGCAGTACTTC. Protein: CASSLVGTVSYEQYF.

This clonotype was found many times. The CDR3: CASGEVDSTDTQYF. The CDR3 nucleotides are TGTGCCAGCGGGGAGGTCGACTCCACAGATACGCAGTATTTT. J is TRBJ2-3 and V is TRBV27; D is perhaps TRBD2 (6 bases). This CDR3 is 14 amino acids long. With 8 bases removed from V and 2 bases from J, the gap between germline ends came to 14 bases. Looked up from germline, CDR1 is MNHEY and CDR2 is SMNVEV (reference sequence).

This clonotype was counted at least ten times. The chain uses TRBV5-1 and TRBJ2-7, with 8 positions matching TRBD1. CDR3 length: 13 residues. Germline values: CDR1 SGHRS, CDR2 YFSETQ. J gave up 5 bases and V 0 bases, and 1 base lay outside the gene matches. The CDR3 is CASSLAQGDEQYF. The CDR3 region has the DNA TGCGCCAGCAGCTTGGCACAGGGGGACGAGCAGTACTTC.

This clonotype was counted many times. The rearrangement joins TRBV3-2 to TRBJ2-3; TRBD1 is the table's D call and was not checked against the DNA. TRBV3-2 is a listed pseudogene. The CDR3 loop spans 14 amino acids. The CDR3 region has the DNA TGTGCCAGCAGCCAAGGGGGGGGCTCGGATACGCAGTATTTT. Its protein product is CASSQGGGSDTQYF.

The table lists this clonotype with many counts. This rearrangement joins TRBV12-3 or TRBV12-4 to TRBJ2-1; 10 nucleotides align to TRBD1. J gave up 0 bases and V 5 bases, and 16 bases lay outside the gene matches. The CDR3 is made up of 20 amino acids. Written as DNA, the CDR3 is TGTGCCAGCAGTCCATACCAGCCGGGACAGGGGAGGATCTCCTACAATGAGCAGTTCTTC. Translation: CASSPYQPGQGRISYNEQFF.

This clonotype has ten or more counts. This sequence joins TRBV7-9 and TRBJ2-5, with 7 positions matching TRBD1. After removal of 2 bases from V and 1 base from J, the junction contained 4 bases not matched to a gene. The CDR3 covers 15 residues. Germline values: CDR1 SEHNR, CDR2 FQNEAQ (reference sequence). CDR3 sequence (DNA): TGTGCCAGCAGCTTATTGCACAGGGGCCAAGAGACCCAGTACTTC. Translating gives CASSLLHRGQETQYF.